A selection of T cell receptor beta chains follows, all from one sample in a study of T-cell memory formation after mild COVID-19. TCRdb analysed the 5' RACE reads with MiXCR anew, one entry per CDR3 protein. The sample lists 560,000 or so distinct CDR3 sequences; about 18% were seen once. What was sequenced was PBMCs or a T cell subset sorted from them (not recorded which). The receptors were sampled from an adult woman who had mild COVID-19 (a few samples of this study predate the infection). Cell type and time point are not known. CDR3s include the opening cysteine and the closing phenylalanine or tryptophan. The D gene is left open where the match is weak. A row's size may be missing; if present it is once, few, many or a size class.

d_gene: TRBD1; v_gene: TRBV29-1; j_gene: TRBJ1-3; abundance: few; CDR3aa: CSVRQGAMGNTIYF; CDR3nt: TGCAGCGTGAGACAGGGGGCAATGGGAAACACCATATATTTT
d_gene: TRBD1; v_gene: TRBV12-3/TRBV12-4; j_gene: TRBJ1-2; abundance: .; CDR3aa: CASSIRQGGDYGYTF; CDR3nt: TGTGCCAGCAGTATTAGACAGGGGGGCGACTATGGCTACACCTTC
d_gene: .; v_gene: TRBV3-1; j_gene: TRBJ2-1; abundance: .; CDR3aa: CASSSWTPRYYNEQFF; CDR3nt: TGTGCCAGCAGTTCCTGGACCCCCCGTTACTACAATGAGCAGTTCTTC
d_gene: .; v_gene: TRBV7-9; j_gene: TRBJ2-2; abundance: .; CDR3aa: CASSSRGPNTGELFF; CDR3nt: TGTGCCAGCAGCTCCAGGGGACCCAACACCGGGGAGCTGTTTTTT
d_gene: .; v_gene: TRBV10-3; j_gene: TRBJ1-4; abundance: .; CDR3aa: CAIRGSSNEKLFF; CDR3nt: TGTGCCATCAGGGGATCATCCAATGAAAAACTGTTTTTT
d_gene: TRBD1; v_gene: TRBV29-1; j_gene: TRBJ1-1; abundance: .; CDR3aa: CSVEGQGAYTEAFF; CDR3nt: TGCAGCGTTGAAGGACAGGGGGCTTACACTGAAGCTTTCTTT
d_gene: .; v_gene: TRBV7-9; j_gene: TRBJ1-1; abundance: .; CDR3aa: CASTSYGENTEAFF; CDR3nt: TGTGCCAGCACCTCTTACGGGGAGAACACTGAAGCTTTCTTT
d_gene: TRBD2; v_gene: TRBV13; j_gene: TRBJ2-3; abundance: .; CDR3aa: CASSSVAGEGDTQYF; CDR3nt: TGTGCCAGCAGCTCCGTAGCGGGAGAAGGAGATACGCAGTATTTT
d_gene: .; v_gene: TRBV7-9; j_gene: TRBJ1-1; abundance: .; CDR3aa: CASSLAKLRAAALNTEAFF; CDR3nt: TGTGCCAGCAGCTTAGCTAAACTGAGGGCGGCAGCCTTGAACACTGAAGCTTTCTTT
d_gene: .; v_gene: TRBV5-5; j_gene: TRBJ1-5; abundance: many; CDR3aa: CASSPLGGDSNQPQHF; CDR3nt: TGTGCCAGCAGCCCTCTTGGGGGGGATAGCAATCAGCCCCAGCATTTT
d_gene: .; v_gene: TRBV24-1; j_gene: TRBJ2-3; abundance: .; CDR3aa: CATSVGSERGRGFADTQYF; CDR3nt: TGTGCCACCAGTGTTGGATCCGAACGGGGGAGAGGTTTCGCTGATACGCAGTATTTT
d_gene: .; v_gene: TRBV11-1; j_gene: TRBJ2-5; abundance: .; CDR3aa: CASSSAEETQYF; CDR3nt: TGTGCCAGCAGCTCCGCTGAAGAGACCCAGTACTTC
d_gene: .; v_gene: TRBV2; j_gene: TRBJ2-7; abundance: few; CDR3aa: CASSSEPYEQYF; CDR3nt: TGTGCCAGCAGTTCAGAGCCCTACGAGCAGTACTTC
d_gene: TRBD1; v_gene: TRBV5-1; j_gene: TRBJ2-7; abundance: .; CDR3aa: CASSWDSSYEQYF; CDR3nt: TGCGCCAGCAGCTGGGACAGCTCCTACGAGCAGTACTTC
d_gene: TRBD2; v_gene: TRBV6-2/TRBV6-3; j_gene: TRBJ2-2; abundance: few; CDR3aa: CASTKWFELAGVPGELFF; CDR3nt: TGTGCCAGCACCAAGTGGTTTGAACTAGCGGGAGTACCCGGGGAGCTGTTTTTT
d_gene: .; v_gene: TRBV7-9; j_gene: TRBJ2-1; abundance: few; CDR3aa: CASSLFLLRTPRPNEQFF; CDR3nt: TGTGCCAGCAGCTTATTTCTCCTCCGGACCCCCCGGCCCAATGAGCAGTTCTTC
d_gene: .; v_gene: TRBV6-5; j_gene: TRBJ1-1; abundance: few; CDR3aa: CASSYTGMGTEAFF; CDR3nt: TGTGCCAGCAGTTACACAGGGATGGGCACTGAAGCTTTCTTT
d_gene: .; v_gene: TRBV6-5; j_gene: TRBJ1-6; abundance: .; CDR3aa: CASSWRRQGQNSPLHF; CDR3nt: TGTGCCAGCAGTTGGAGGCGGCAGGGCCAAAATTCACCCCTCCACTTT
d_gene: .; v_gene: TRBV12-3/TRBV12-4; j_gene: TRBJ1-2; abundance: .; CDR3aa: CASSRVYGYTF; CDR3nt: TGTGCCAGCAGTCGGGTGTACGGCTACACCTTC
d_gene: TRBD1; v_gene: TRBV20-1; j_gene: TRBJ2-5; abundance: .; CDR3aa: CSARDTRTGGETQYF; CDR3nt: TGCAGTGCTAGAGATACTCGGACAGGGGGAGAGACCCAGTACTTC
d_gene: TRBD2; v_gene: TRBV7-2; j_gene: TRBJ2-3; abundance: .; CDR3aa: CASSPLAGSDTQYF; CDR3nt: TGTGCCAGCAGCCCGTTAGCGGGGTCAGATACGCAGTATTTT
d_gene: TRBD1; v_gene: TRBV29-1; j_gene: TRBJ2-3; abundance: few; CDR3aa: CSALTGALTDTQYF; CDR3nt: TGCAGCGCGCTGACAGGGGCCCTCACAGATACGCAGTATTTT
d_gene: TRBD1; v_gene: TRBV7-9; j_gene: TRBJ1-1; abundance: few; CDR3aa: CASSLGQDAFF; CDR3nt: TGTGCCAGCAGCTTGGGACAGGATGCTTTCTTT
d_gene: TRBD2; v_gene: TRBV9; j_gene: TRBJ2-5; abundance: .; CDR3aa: CASSVGASGDQETQYF; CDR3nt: TGTGCCAGCAGCGTAGGGGCTAGCGGGGATCAAGAGACCCAGTACTTC
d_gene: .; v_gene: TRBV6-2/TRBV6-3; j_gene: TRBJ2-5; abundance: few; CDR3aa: CASSYSWDMPQETQYF; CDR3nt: TGTGCCAGCAGTTACTCATGGGACATGCCCCAAGAGACCCAGTACTTC
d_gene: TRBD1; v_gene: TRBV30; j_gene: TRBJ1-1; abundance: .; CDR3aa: CAWTRQGPTEAFF; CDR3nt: TGTGCCTGGACCCGACAGGGGCCCACTGAAGCTTTCTTT
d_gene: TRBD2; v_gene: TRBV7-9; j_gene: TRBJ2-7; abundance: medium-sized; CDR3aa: CASSLGSSGRGEQYF; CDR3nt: TGTGCCAGCAGCTTAGGTTCTAGCGGGAGAGGGGAGCAGTACTTC
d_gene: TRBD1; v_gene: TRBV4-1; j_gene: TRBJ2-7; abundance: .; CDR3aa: CASSQGYRGYEQYF; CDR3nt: TGCGCCAGCAGCCAAGGGTACAGGGGATACGAGCAGTACTTC
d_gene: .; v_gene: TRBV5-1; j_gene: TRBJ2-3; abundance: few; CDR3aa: CASIPEGVGTDTQYF; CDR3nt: TGCGCCAGCATCCCTGAGGGTGTGGGCACAGATACGCAGTATTTT